This T cell receptor (beta chain) was profiled in a study of OX40 agonist ivuxolimab in advanced cancers. The study's findings and limits: Clonal expansion from baseline to week 6 occurred in both CD4+ and CD8+ T cells.

The V gene's germline CDR1 is SGHRS and CDR2 YFSETQ. The V segment lost 4 bases and the J segment 2 bases; nucleotides outside the gene matches: 7. This CDR3 has 16 amino acids. Excluded were patients having autoimmune disease history or systemic immunosuppression. Baseline, cycle 4 day 1, and cycle 7 day 1 were the blood sampling points. About this clone: Antigen: not known.

Here immunoSEQ multiplex PCR was the method, and the copy in TCRdb shows in-frame clones only, minus some. The table includes more than 100,000 clones, 93% detected once. The chain links TRBV5-1 to TRBJ2-5; 11 nucleotides agree with TRBD2. The clonotype was recovered from an adult with an advanced solid tumor such as melanoma, head and neck, liver or kidney cancer. The sequenced sample was CD4+ or CD8+ T cells sorted from blood, obtained in a trial of the OX40 agonist ivuxolimab. The CDR3 sequence: CASSLGTSGLQETQYF. DNA of the CDR3: TGCGCCAGCAGCCTAGGGACTAGCGGTTTACAAGAGACCCAGTACTTC.